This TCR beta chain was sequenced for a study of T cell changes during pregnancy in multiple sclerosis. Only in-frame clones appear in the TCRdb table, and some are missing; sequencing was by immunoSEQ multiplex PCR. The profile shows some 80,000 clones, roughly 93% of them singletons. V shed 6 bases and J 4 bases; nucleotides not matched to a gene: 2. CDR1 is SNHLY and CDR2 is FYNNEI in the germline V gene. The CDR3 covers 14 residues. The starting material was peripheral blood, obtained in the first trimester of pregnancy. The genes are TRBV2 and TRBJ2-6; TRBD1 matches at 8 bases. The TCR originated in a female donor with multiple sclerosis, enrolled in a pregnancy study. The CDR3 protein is CASRDRAGANVLTF. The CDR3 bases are TGTGCCAGCAGGGACAGGGCCGGGGCCAACGTCCTGACTTTC.